The 17 T cell receptor beta chains given below trace back to one sample, sequenced in a study of Ad26.COV2.S vaccination and SARS-CoV-2 variants. Clones were read by immunoSEQ multiplex PCR, and TCRdb kept only the in-frame ones, dropping some. The sample comprises about 350,000 clones, about 91% of which are singletons, and 3% to 5% rests with the top ten. This material consisted of peripheral blood, taken after recovery from COVID-19. These receptors were obtained from a human donor who had recovered from COVID-19.

V and J are TRBV9 and TRBJ1-6, with no clear D. Trimming left V 3 bases short and J 4 bases short, with 8 bases between. Germline CDR1 and CDR2: SGDLS and YYNGEE. CDR3 size: 14 residues. CDR3 in amino acids: CASSAHGYNSPLHF. CDR3 nucleotides: TGTGCCAGCAGCGCCCACGGATATAATTCACCCCTCCACTTT.

The rearrangement uses TRBV5-1 and TRBJ2-1; 8 nucleotides align to TRBD2. V shed 5 bases and J 12 bases; nucleotides not matched to a gene: 4. Looked up from germline, CDR1 is SGHRS and CDR2 is YFSETQ. CDR3 length: 11 amino acids. The CDR3 loop reads CASRDREGQFF. The CDR3 DNA is TGCGCCAGCAGGGACCGGGAGGGGCAGTTCTTC.

The chain is built from TRBV5-6 and TRBJ2-3; 7 positions agree with TRBD1. J was trimmed by 2 bases and V by 6 bases; bases with no gene match: 12. The CDR3 contains 16 residues. Germline V gene data show CDR1 as SGHDT and CDR2 as YYEEEE. This chain's CDR3 is CASIKTPGQPTDTQYF. The DNA for the CDR3 is TGTGCCAGCATTAAGACACCGGGACAGCCCACAGATACGCAGTATTTT.

This clone has more than one count but fewer than ten. The junction differs from germline at one of its ends, possibly a read error. The V call is TRBV7-2, the J call TRBJ1-2; D remains ambiguous. The CDR3 consists of 12 residues. Germline CDR1 is SGHTA and CDR2 is FQGNSA. In nucleotides, the CDR3 is TGTGCCAGCAGCTTATCGCCCGGGCGTGAATCCTTC. Its translation is CASSLSPGRESF.

This sequence joins TRBV7-2 and TRBJ2-5; D tentatively fits TRBD1 or TRBD2 (6 bases each). CDR3 length: 14 amino acids. V lost 5 bases, J lost 4 bases, and 14 bases lay in between. The germline V gene has CDR1 SGHTA and CDR2 FQGNSA. The CDR3: CASSTGAMGETQYF. CDR3 DNA sequence: TGTGCCAGCAGCACGGGGGCTATGGGAGAGACCCAGTACTTC.

This chain links TRBV11-2 with TRBJ1-1; D unclear. CDR3 length: 16 residues. Looked up from germline, CDR1 is SGHAT and CDR2 is FQNNGV. V gave up 0 bases and J gave up 10 bases, with 21 bases separating them. Here the CDR3 reads CASSLDRNPRQGLAFF. DNA for the CDR3: TGTGCCAGCAGCTTAGATCGGAATCCCCGTCAAGGGCTAGCTTTCTTT.

This rearrangement joins TRBV4-1 to TRBJ1-3, with TRBD1 identical over 8 bases. CDR3 length: 16 residues. V gave up 3 bases and J gave up 1 base; unmatched junction bases: 5. Germline CDR1 and CDR2: MGHRA and YSYEKL. The CDR3 nucleotides are TGCGCCAGCAGCCAGGACGACAGGGGTTCTGGAAACACCATATATTTT. Translating it yields CASSQDDRGSGNTIYF.

This rearrangement joins TRBV4-1 to TRBJ1-4; TRBD1 might be the D (5 bases). The germline gives CDR1 MGHRA, CDR2 YSYEKL. The V end was cut by 2 bases, the J end by 7 bases, with 14 bases between. This CDR3 is 15 amino acids long. In DNA, the CDR3 is TGCGCCAGCAGCCAAAGCGGCCAGGGTTTTGAAAAACTGTTTTTT. Amino acids: CASSQSGQGFEKLFF.

The CDR3 region is CASSQGVQETQYF. CDR3 DNA: TGTGCCAGCAGCCAAGGGGTCCAAGAGACCCAGTACTTC. The chain combines TRBV7-2 with TRBJ2-5; tentative D call: TRBD1 (5 bases). CDR3 length: 13 amino acids. The germline gives CDR1 SGHTA, CDR2 FQGNSA. V was clipped by 5 bases and J by 1 base, with 8 bases between them.

The CDR3 DNA reads as TGCGCCAGCAGCCCGGTCGGCAGCGTCACAGATACGCAGTATTTT. Amino acids: CASSPVGSVTDTQYF. This rearrangement joins TRBV5-1 to TRBJ2-3; D call uncertain. CDR1 and CDR2 from the germline V gene are SGHRS and YFSETQ. This CDR3 is built from 15 residues. Trimming pared 4 bases from V and 2 bases from J, leaving 14 bases between.

The chain has TRBV2 and TRBJ2-1, with TRBD2 matching 9 bases. The ends lost 3 bases at V and 8 bases at J; junction bases unmatched: 5. Looked up from germline, CDR1 is SNHLY and CDR2 is FYNNEI. The CDR3 loop spans 14 amino acids. The CDR3 region has the DNA TGTGCCAGCAGTGAGACGGGACTAGCCTATGAGCAGTTCTTC. Amino acids: CASSETGLAYEQFF.

J is TRBJ1-2 and V is TRBV9; TRBD1 matches at 9 bases. V was pared by 4 bases and J by 4 bases, with 11 bases of the junction left unmatched. Looked up from germline, CDR1 is SGDLS and CDR2 is YYNGEE. The length of the CDR3 is 16 residues. The CDR3 protein is CASSKKNRGHGYGYTF. As DNA, the CDR3 is TGTGCCAGCAGCAAAAAAAACAGGGGGCATGGCTATGGCTACACCTTC. The variable domain in full, with the rest retrieved from reference TRBV9 and TRBJ1-2, is DSGVTQTPKHLITATGQRVTLRCSPRSGDLSVYWYQQSLDQGLQFLIQYYNGEERAKGNILERFSAQQFPDLHSELNLSSLELGDSALYFCASSKKNRGHGYGYTFGSGTRLTVV.

The chain employs TRBV6-5 and TRBJ1-3, with D hard to call. Germline V CDR1 and CDR2: MNHEY, SVGAGI. CDR3 length equals 11 residues. V lost 4 bases and J 6 bases, leaving 4 bases between the germline ends. The CDR3 DNA sequence: TGTGCCAGCAGTTTTGCAAACACCATATATTTT. This sequence encodes CASSFANTIYF.

The chain has TRBV2 and TRBJ2-5; 9 bases are a match to TRBD1. Germline CDR1 is SNHLY and CDR2 is FYNNEI. J lost 5 bases, V lost 9 bases, and 13 bases had no gene match. This CDR3 region has 15 residues. The CDR3 loop is CASRGAQGARETQYF. The CDR3 region has the DNA TGTGCCAGTCGGGGGGCACAGGGGGCTAGGGAGACCCAGTACTTC.

This chain links TRBV11-2 with TRBJ2-4, with D hard to call. From germline, CDR1 is SGHAT and CDR2 FQNNGV. The V end was cut by 0 bases, the J end by 7 bases, with 13 bases between. The CDR3 sequence is 15 residues long. The CDR3: CASSLEASLFNIQYF. As DNA, the CDR3 is TGTGCCAGCAGCTTAGAGGCTTCATTGTTTAACATTCAGTACTTC.

This sequence joins TRBV10-3 and TRBJ2-2, with D maybe TRBD1 (5 bases). The V gene's germline CDR1 is ENHRY and CDR2 SYGVKD. CDR3 size: 19 residues. V was pared by 4 bases and J by 0 bases, with 21 bases between. Here the CDR3 DNA reads TGTGCCATCAGTGGACAGCCCGCTATTAAATTCGCGAACACCGGGGAGCTGTTTTTT. Its translation is CAISGQPAIKFANTGELFF.

In nucleotides, the CDR3 is TGTGCCAGCAGCTTCACCGGGTATGGCTACACCTTC. Translation gives CASSFTGYGYTF. This chain joins TRBV5-4 and TRBJ1-2; D remains unclear. The CDR3 totals 12 residues. V was clipped by 2 bases and J by 5 bases, with 7 bases between them. Germline V lookup: CDR1 SGHNT, CDR2 YYREEE (reference sequence). The full variable domain, rest sourced from reference TRBV5-4 and TRBJ1-2, is ETGVTQSPTHLIKTRGQQVTLRCSSQSGHNTVSWYQQALGQGPQFIFQYYREEENGRGNFPPRFSGLQFPNYSSELNVNALELDDSALYLCASSFTGYGYTFGSGTRLTVV.